This TCR beta chain comes out of a study of CD8 T cells in Susac syndrome. Study-wide background: Active disease was present in 5 or 6 of the sequenced Susac syndrome patients, whereas roughly 8 of them were in remission.

CDR3 size: 14 residues. The ends were cut back, 6 bases at V and 6 bases at J, with 18 bases in the middle. Germline CDR1 is DFQATT and CDR2 is SNEGSKA (reference sequence). RNA was extracted with the RNeasy kit, and a quantity of roughly 0.5 to 1 ug was reverse transcribed using random hexamers. TCRdb called the immunoSEQ multiplex PCR reads again in MiXCR, with one record for every CDR3 protein. The repertoire holds about 240,000 distinct CDR3 sequences, with about 95% as singletons. This chain joins TRBV20-1 and TRBJ2-1, with TRBD2 as a possible D gene (6 bases). Sequenced material: CD4+ T cells from PBMCs. This clonotype originated in a human donor with Susac syndrome. CDR3 region: CSALGGLNPNEQFF. CDR3 sequence (DNA): TGCAGTGCACTCGGCGGACTAAACCCCAATGAGCAGTTCTTC.